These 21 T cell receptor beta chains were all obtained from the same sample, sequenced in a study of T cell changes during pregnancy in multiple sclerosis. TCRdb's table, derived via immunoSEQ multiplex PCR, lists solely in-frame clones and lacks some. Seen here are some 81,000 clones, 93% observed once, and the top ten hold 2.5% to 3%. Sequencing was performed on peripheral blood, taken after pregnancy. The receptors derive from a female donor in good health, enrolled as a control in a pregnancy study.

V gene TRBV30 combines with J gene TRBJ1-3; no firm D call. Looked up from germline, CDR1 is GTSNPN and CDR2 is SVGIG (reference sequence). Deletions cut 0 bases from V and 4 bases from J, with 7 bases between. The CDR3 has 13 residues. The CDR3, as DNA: TGTGCCTGGAGTGTAAGCAGGGGAAACACCATATATTTT. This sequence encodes CAWSVSRGNTIYF.

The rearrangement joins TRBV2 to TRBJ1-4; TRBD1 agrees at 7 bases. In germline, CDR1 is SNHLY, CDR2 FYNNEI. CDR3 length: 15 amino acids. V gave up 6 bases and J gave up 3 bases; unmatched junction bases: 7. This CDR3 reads CASSLGGAANEKLFF. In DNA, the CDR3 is TGTGCCAGCAGCTTAGGGGGCGCGGCTAATGAAAAACTGTTTTTT.

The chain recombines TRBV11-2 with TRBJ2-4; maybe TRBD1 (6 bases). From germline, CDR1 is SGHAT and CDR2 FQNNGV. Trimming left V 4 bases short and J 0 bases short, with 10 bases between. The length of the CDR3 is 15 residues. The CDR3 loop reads CASSSRQVAKNIQYF. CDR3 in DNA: TGTGCCAGCAGCTCGCGACAGGTAGCCAAAAACATTCAGTACTTC.

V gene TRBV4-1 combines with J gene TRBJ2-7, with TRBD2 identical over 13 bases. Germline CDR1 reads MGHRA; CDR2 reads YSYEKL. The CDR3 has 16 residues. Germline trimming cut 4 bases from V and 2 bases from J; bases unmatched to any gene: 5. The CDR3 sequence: CASSPRTSGRTYEQYF. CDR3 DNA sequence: TGCGCCAGCAGCCCGCGGACTAGCGGGAGAACCTACGAGCAGTACTTC.

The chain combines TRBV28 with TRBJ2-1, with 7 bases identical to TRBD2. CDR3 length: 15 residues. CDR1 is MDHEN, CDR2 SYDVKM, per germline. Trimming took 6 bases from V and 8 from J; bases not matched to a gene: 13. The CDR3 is CASSLSGKPWDEQFF. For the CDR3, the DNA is TGTGCCAGCAGCCTCAGCGGGAAGCCCTGGGATGAGCAGTTCTTC. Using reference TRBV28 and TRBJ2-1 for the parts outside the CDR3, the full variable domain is DVKVTQSSRYLVKRTGEKVFLECVQDMDHENMFWYRQDPGLGLRLIYFSYDVKMKEKGDIPEGYSVSREKKERFSLILESASTNQTSMYLCASSLSGKPWDEQFFGPGTRLTVL.

The CDR3 DNA reads as TGTGCCAGCAGTTCAGAGCGGGGACAAGAGACCCAGTACTTC. Translated: CASSSERGQETQYF. This sequence joins TRBV27 and TRBJ2-5; 7 nucleotides align to TRBD2. V trimming: 4 bases; J trimming: 2 bases; junction bases outside the gene matches: 4. Per the germline V gene, CDR1 is MNHEY and CDR2 is SMNVEV (reference sequence). CDR3 length equals 14 residues.

This CDR3 is CASSSWTGSSYEQYF. DNA of the CDR3: TGTGCCAGCAGTTCGTGGACAGGGAGCTCCTACGAGCAGTACTTC. The gene calls are TRBV28 and TRBJ2-7; 8 nucleotides match TRBD1. The CDR3 has 15 residues. Per the germline V gene, CDR1 is MDHEN and CDR2 is SYDVKM. Trimming at V came to 4 bases and at J to 0 bases, leaving 5 bases not matched to a gene.

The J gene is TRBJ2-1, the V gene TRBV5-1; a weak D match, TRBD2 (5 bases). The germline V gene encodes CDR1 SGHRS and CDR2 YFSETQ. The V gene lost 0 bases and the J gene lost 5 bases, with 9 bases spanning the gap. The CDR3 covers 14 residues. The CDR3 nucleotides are TGCGCCAGCAGCTTGGAAGCGCGGGACAATGAGCAGTTCTTC. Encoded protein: CASSLEARDNEQFF. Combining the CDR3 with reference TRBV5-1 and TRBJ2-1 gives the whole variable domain KAGVTQTPRYLIKTRGQQVTLSCSPISGHRSVSWYQQTPGQGLQFLFEYFSETQRNKGNFPGRFSGRQFSNSRSEMNVSTLELGDSALYLCASSLEARDNEQFFGPGTRLTVL.

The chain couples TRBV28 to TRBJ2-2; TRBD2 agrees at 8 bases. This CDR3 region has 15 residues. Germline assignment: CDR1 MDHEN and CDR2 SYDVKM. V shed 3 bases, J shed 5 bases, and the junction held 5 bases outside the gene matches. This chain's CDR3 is CASSLAGGRTGELFF. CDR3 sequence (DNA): TGTGCCAGCAGTTTGGCGGGAGGTCGGACCGGGGAGCTGTTTTTT.

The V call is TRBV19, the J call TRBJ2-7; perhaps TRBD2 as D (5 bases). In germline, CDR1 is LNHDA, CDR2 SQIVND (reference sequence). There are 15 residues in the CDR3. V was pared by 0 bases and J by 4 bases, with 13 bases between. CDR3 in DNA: TGTGCCAGTAGTATAGATCCGGGCAGGAGGTACGAGCAGTACTTC. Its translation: CASSIDPGRRYEQYF.

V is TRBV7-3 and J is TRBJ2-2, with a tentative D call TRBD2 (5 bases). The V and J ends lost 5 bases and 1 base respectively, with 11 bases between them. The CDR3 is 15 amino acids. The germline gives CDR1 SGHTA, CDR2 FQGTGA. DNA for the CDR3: TGTGCCAGCAGCCAAGGGAGCGGGAACACCGGGGAGCTGTTTTTT. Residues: CASSQGSGNTGELFF.

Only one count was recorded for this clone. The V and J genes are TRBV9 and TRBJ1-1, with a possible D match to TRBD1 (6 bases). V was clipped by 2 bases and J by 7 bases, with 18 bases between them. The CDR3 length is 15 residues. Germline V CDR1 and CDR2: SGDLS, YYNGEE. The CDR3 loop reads CASSVNQWGQHEAFF. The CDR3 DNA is TGTGCCAGCAGCGTGAACCAGTGGGGGCAACATGAAGCTTTCTTT.

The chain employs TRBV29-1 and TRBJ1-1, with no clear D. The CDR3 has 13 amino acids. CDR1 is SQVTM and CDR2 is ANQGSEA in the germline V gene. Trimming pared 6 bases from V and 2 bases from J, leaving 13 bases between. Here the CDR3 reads CSVTRGSNTEAFF. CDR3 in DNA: TGCAGCGTCACACGAGGTAGTAACACTGAAGCTTTCTTT.

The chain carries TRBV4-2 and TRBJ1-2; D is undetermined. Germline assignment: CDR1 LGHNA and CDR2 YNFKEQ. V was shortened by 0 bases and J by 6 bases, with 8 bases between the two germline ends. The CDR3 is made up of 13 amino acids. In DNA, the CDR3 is TGTGCCAGCAGCCAAGAAGCCGGGAATGGCTACACCTTC. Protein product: CASSQEAGNGYTF.

CDR3 protein: CASSNPGQGAGNTIYF. CDR3 DNA sequence: TGTGCCAGCAGCAATCCGGGACAGGGGGCCGGAAACACCATATATTTT. The chain couples TRBV21-1 to TRBJ1-3; the table's D call TRBD1 went unverified against the DNA. TRBV21-1 constitutes a pseudogene. The CDR3 extends over 16 amino acids.

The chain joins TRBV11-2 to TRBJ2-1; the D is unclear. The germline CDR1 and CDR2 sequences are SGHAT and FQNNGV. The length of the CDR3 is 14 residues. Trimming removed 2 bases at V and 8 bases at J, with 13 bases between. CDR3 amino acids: CASSLKSGFHEQFF. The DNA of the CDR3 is TGTGCCAGCAGCTTAAAGTCAGGTTTCCATGAGCAGTTCTTC.

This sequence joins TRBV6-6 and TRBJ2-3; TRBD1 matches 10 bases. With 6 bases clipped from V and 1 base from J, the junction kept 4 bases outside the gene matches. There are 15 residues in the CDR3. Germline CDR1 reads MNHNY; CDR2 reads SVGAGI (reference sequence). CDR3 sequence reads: CASSSGQGGTDTQYF. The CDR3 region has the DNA TGTGCCAGCAGCTCAGGACAGGGGGGCACAGATACGCAGTATTTT.

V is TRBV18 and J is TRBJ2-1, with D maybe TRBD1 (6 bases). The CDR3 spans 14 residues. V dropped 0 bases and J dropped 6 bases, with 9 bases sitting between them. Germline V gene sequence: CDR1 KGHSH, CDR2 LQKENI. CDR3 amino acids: CASSPPQGSNEQFF. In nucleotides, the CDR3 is TGTGCCAGCTCACCACCTCAGGGGAGCAATGAGCAGTTCTTC.

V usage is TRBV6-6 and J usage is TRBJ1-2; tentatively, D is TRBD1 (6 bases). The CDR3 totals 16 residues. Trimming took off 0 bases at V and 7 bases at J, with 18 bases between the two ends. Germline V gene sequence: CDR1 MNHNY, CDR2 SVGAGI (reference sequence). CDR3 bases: TGTGCCAGCAGTTACTCGGATGCGGGGGCCGACTCTGGCTACACCTTC. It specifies CASSYSDAGADSGYTF.

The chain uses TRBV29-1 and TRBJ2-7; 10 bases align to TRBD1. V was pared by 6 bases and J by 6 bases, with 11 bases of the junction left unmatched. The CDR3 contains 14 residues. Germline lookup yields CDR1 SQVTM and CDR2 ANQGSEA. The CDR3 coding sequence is TGCAGCGTCTGTATCGGGACAGGGGTTCGCGAGCAGTACTTC. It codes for CSVCIGTGVREQYF.

The CDR3 DNA reads TGTGCCTGGAGCGGTCCTAGCGGTTCTGCAGATACGCAGTATTTT. It encodes CAWSGPSGSADTQYF. The rearrangement uses TRBV30 and TRBJ2-3; 7 bases align to TRBD2. CDR3 length: 15 amino acids. After removal of 3 bases from V and 4 bases from J, the junction contained 10 bases not matched to a gene. Germline V gene data show CDR1 as GTSNPN and CDR2 as SVGIG (reference sequence).